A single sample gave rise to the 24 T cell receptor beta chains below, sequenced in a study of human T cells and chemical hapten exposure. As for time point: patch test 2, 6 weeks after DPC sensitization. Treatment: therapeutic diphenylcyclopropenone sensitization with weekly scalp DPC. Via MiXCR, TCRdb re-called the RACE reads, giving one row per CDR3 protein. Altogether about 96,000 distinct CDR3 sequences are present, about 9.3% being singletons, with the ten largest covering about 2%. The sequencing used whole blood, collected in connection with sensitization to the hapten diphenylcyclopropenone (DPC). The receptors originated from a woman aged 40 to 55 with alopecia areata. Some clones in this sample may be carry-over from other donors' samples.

The CDR3 loop reads CASSQVEGGNTIYF. CDR3 sequence (DNA): TGTGCCAGCAGCCAAGTTGAGGGGGGAAACACCATATATTTT. The gene calls are TRBV4-2 and TRBJ1-3; TRBD1 is a possible D gene (5 bases). The CDR3 consists of 14 residues. The V end lost 1 base, the J end lost 4 bases, and 8 bases lay between the germline ends. Germline V lookup: CDR1 LGHNA, CDR2 YNFKEQ.

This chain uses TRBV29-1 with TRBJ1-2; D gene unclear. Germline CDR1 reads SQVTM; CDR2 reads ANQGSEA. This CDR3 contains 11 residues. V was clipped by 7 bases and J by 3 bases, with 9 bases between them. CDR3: CSADGDYGYTF. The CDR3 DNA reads TGCAGCGCGGACGGAGACTATGGCTACACCTTC.

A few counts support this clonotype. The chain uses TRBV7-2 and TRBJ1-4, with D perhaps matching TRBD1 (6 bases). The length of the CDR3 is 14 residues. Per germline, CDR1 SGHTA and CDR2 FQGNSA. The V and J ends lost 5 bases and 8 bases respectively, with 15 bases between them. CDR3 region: CASSPSQGSEKLFF. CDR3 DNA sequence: TGTGCCAGCAGCCCATCACAGGGTTCCGAAAAACTGTTTTTT.

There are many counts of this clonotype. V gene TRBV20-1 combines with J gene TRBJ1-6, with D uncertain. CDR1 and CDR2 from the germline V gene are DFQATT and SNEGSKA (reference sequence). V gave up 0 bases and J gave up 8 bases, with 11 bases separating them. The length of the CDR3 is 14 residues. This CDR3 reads CSARDSSTYSPLHF. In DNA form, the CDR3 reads TGCAGTGCTAGAGATTCCTCCACGTATTCACCCCTCCACTTT.

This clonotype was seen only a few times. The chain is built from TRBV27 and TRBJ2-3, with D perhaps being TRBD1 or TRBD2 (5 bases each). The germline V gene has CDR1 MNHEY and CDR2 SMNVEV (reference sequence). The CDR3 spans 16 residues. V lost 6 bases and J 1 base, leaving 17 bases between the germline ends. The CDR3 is CASSFPLMGGTDTQYF. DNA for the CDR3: TGTGCCAGCAGCTTCCCCTTAATGGGGGGCACAGATACGCAGTATTTT.

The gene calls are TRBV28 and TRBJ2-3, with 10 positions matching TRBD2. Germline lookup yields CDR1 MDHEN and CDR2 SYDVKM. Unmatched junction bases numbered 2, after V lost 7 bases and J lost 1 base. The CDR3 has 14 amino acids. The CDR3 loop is CASIGTSGTDTQYF. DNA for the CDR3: TGTGCCAGCATAGGGACTAGCGGCACAGATACGCAGTATTTT. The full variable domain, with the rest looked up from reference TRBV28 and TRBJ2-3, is DVKVTQSSRYLVKRTGEKVFLECVQDMDHENMFWYRQDPGLGLRLIYFSYDVKMKEKGDIPEGYSVSREKKERFSLILESASTNQTSMYLCASIGTSGTDTQYFGPGTRLTVL.

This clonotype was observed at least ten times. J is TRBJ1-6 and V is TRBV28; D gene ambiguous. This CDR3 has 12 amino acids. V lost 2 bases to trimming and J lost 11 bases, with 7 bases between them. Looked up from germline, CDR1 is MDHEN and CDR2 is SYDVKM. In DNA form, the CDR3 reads TGTGCCAGCAGTTTAAGGCGGCCACCCCTCCACTTT. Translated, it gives CASSLRRPPLHF.

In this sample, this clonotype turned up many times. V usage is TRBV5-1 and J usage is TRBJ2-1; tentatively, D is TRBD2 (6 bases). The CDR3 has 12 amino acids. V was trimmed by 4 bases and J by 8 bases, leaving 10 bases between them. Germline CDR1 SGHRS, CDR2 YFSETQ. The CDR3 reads CASSRDWDEQFF. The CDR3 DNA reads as TGCGCCAGCAGCCGGGACTGGGATGAGCAGTTCTTC.

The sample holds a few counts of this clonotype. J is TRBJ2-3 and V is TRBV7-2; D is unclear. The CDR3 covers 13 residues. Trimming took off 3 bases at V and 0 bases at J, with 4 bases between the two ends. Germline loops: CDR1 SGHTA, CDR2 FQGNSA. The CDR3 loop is CASSFPSTDTQYF. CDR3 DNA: TGTGCCAGCAGCTTTCCGAGCACAGATACGCAGTATTTT.

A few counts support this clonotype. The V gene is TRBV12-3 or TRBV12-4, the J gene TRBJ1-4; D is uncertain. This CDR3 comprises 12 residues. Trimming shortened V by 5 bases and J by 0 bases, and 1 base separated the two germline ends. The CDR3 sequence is CASSPTNEKLFF. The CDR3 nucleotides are TGTGCCAGCAGTCCAACTAATGAAAAACTGTTTTTT.

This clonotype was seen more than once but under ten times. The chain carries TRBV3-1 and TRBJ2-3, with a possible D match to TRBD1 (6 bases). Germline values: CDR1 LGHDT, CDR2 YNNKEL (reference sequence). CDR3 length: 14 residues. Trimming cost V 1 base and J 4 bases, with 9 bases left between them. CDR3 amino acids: CASSQGAGADTQYF. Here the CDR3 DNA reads TGTGCCAGCAGCCAAGGGGCAGGGGCAGATACGCAGTATTTT.

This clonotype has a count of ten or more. The CDR3 spells CASSSSPGTAYNQPQHF. CDR3 in DNA: TGTGCCAGTAGTTCTTCCCCTGGGACAGCCTACAATCAGCCCCAGCATTTT. V is TRBV19 and J is TRBJ1-5, with 7 bases lining up with TRBD1. J was trimmed by 3 bases and V by 5 bases; bases with no gene match: 13. The length of the CDR3 is 17 residues. Germline CDR1 reads LNHDA; CDR2 reads SQIVND (reference sequence).

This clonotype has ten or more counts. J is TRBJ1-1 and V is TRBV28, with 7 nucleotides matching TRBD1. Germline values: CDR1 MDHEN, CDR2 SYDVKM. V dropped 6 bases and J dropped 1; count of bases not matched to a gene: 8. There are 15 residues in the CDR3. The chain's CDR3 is CASSRQGSGNTEAFF. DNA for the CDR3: TGTGCCAGCAGCCGACAGGGCTCGGGGAACACTGAAGCTTTCTTT.

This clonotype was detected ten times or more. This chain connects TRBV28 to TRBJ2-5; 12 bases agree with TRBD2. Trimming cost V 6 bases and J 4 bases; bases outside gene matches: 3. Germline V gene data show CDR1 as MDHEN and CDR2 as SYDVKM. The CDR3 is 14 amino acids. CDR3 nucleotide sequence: TGTGCCAGCAGAGAACTAGCGGGAGGAGAGACCCAGTACTTC. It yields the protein CASRELAGGETQYF.

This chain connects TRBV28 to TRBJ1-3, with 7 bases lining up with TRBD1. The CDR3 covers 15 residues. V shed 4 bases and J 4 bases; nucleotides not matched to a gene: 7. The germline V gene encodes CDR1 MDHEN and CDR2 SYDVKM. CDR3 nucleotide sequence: TGTGCCAGCAGTTCGGACAGGAGAATCGGAAACACCATATATTTT. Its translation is CASSSDRRIGNTIYF.

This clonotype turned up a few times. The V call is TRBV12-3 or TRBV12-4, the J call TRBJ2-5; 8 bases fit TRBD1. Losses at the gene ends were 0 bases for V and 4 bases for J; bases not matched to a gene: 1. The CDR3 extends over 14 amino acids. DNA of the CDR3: TGTGCCAGCAGTTTAGCGACAGGGGCAGAGACCCAGTACTTC. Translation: CASSLATGAETQYF.

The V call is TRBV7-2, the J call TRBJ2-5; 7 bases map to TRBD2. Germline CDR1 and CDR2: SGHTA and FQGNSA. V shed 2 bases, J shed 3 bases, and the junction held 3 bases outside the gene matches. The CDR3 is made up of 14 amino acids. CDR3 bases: TGTGCCAGCAGCTTATTCAGCGGGAAAGAGACCCAGTACTTC. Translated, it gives CASSLFSGKETQYF.

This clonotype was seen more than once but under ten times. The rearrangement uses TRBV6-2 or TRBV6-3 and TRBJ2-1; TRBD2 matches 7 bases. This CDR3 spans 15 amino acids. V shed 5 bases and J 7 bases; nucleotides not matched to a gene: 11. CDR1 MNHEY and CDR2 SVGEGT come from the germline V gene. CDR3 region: CASSPRTSNGNEQFF. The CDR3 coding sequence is TGTGCCAGCAGTCCCCGGACTAGTAATGGTAATGAGCAGTTCTTC.

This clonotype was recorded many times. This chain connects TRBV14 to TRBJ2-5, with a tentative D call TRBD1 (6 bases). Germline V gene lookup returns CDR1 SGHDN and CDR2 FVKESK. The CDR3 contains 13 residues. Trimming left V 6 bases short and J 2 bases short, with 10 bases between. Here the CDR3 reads CASSRGQQETQYF. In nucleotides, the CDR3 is TGTGCCAGCAGTCGTGGACAGCAAGAGACCCAGTACTTC.

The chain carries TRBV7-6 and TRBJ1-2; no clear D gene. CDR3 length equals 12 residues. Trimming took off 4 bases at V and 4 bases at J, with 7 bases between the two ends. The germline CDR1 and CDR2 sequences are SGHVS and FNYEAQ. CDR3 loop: CASSSEAYGYTF. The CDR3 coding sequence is TGTGCCAGCAGCTCGGAGGCCTATGGCTACACCTTC.

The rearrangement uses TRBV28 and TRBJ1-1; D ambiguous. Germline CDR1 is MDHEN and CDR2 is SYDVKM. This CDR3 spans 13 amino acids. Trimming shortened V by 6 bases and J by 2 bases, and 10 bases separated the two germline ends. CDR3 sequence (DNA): TGTGCCAGCAGAATGGTAGAAAACACTGAAGCTTTCTTT. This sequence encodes CASRMVENTEAFF.

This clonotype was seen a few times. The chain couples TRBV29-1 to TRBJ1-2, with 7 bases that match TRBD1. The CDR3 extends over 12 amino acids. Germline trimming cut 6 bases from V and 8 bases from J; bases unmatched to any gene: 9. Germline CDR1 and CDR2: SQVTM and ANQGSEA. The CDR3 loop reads CSVPDREYGYTF. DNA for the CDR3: TGCAGCGTGCCAGACAGGGAATACGGCTACACCTTC. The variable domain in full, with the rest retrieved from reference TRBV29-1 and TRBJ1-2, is SAVISQKPSRDICQRGTSLTIQCQVDSQVTMMFWYRQQPGQSLTLIATANQGSEATYESGFVIDKFPISRPNLTFSTLTVSNMSPEDSSIYLCSVPDREYGYTFGSGTRLTVV.

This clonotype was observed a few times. The CDR3 loop reads CASSPPEANTGELFF. DNA for the CDR3: TGTGCCAGCTCACCGCCTGAGGCGAACACCGGGGAGCTGTTTTTT. The V call is TRBV18, the J call TRBJ2-2; D not certain. The CDR3 totals 15 residues. CDR1 is KGHSH and CDR2 is LQKENI in the germline V gene. The V end was cut by 3 bases, the J end by 0 bases, with 8 bases between.

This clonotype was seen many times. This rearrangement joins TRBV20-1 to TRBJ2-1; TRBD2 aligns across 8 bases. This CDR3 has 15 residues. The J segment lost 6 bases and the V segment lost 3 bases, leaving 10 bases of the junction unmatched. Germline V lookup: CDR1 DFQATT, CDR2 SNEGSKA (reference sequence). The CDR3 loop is CSASIETSVPNEQFF. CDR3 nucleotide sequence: TGCAGTGCTAGTATTGAGACTAGCGTACCCAATGAGCAGTTCTTC.